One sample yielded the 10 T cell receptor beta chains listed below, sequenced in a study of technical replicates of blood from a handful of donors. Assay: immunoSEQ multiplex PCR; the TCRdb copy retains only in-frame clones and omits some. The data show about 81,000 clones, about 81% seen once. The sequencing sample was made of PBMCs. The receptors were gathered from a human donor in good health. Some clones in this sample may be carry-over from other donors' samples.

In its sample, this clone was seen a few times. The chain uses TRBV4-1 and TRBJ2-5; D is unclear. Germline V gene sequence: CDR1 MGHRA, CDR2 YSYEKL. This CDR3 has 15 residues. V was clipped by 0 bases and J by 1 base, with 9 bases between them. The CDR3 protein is CASSQEKQRQETQYF. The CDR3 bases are TGCGCCAGCAGCCAAGAGAAGCAGCGCCAAGAGACCCAGTACTTC.

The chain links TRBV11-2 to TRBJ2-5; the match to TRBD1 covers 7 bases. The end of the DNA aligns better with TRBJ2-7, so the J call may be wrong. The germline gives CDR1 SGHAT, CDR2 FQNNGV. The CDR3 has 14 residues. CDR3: CASSYTGVAYEQYF. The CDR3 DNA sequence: TGTGCCAGCAGCTATACAGGGGTCGCCTACGAGCAGTACTTC.

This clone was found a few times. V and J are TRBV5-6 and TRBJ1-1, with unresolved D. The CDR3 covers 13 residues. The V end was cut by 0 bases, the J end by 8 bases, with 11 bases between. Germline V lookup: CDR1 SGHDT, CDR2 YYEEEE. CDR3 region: CASSLASRREAFF. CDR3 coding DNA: TGTGCCAGCAGCTTGGCCTCACGGAGGGAAGCTTTCTTT.

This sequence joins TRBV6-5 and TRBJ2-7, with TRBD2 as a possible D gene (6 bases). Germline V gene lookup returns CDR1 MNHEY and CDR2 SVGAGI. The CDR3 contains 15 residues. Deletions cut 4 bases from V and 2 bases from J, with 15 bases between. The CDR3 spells CASSSDFSGAYEQYF. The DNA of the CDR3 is TGTGCCAGCAGTTCGGATTTTAGCGGTGCCTACGAGCAGTACTTC.

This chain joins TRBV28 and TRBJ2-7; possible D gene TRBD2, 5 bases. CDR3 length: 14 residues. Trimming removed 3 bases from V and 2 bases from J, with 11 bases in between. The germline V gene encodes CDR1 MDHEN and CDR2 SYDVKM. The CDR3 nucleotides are TGTGCCAGCAGTTTCCAGCGGAGTCCCTACGAGCAGTACTTC. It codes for CASSFQRSPYEQYF.

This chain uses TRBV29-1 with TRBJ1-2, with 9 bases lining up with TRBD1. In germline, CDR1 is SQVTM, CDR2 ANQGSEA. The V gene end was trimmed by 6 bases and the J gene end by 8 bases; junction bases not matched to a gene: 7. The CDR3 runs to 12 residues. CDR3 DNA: TGCAGCGTCGCCGACAGGGGGAGCGGCTACACCTTC. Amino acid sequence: CSVADRGSGYTF.

CDR3 protein: CASTGGRGASGANVLTF. CDR3 bases: TGTGCCAGCACCGGAGGCAGGGGAGCCTCTGGGGCCAACGTCCTGACTTTC. V is TRBV9 and J is TRBJ2-6; tentative D call: TRBD1 (6 bases). This CDR3 is 17 amino acids long. CDR1 is SGDLS and CDR2 is YYNGEE in the germline V gene. Between the trimmed V and J ends, which lost 6 bases and 0 bases, there was a span of 16 bases. The full variable domain, with the rest looked up from reference TRBV9 and TRBJ2-6, is DSGVTQTPKHLITATGQRVTLRCSPRSGDLSVYWYQQSLDQGLQFLIQYYNGEERAKGNILERFSAQQFPDLHSELNLSSLELGDSALYFCASTGGRGASGANVLTFGAGSRLTVL.

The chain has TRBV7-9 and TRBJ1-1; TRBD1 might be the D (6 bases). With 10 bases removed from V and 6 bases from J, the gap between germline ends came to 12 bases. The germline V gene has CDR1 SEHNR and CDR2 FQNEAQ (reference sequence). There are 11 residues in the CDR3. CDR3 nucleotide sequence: TGTGCCACCGCAGGGGAATCTGAAGCTTTCTTT. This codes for CATAGESEAFF.

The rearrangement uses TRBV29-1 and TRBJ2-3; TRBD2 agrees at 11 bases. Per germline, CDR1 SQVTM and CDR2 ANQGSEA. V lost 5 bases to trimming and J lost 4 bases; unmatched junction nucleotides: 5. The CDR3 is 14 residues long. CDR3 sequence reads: CSVSTSGVSDTQYF. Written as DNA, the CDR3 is TGCAGCGTTTCGACTAGCGGGGTTTCAGATACGCAGTATTTT.

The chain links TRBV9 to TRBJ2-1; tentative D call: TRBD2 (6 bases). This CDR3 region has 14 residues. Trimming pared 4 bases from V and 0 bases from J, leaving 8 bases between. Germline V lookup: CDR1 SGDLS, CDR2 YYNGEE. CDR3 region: CASSRGSSYNEQFF. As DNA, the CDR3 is TGTGCCAGCAGCCGGGGGAGCTCCTACAATGAGCAGTTCTTC.